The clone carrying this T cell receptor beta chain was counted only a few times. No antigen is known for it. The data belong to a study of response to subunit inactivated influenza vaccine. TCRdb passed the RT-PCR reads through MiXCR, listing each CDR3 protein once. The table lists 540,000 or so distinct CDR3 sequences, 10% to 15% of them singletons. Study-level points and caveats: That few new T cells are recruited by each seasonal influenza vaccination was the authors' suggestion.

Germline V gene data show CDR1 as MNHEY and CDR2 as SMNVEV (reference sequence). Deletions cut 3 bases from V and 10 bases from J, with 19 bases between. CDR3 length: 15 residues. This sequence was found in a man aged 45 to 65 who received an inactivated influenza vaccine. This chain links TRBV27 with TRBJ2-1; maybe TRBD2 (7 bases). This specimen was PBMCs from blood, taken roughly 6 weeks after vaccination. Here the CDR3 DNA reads TGTGCCAGCAGTTTCCTAGGGGGGGAAGCAGGGGAGCAGTTCTTC. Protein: CASSFLGGEAGEQFF.